Following are 22 T cell receptor beta chains from one sample sequenced in a study of cytomegalovirus exposure and HLA in healthy donors. Profiling relied on immunoSEQ multiplex PCR, and the TCRdb table lists in-frame clones only, not all of them. The data contain some 170,000 clones, about 86% of them singletons. Input material: PBMCs. Source of these receptors: a woman aged 18-35 years in good health and CMV-seronegative.

CDR3 DNA: TGTGCCAGCAGCGTTTTCCGGGAATCGTTTGTGGAGACCCAGTACTTC. Protein sequence: CASSVFRESFVETQYF. This chain links TRBV9 with TRBJ2-5; D perhaps matches TRBD2 (5 bases). This CDR3 region has 16 residues. CDR1 is SGDLS and CDR2 is YYNGEE in the germline V gene. The V gene lost 2 bases and the J gene lost 5 bases, with 19 bases spanning the gap.

The genes are TRBV6-1 and TRBJ1-5, with 7 bases aligning to TRBD1. This CDR3 region has 15 residues. Trimming took 7 bases from V and 4 from J; bases not matched to a gene: 10. Germline loops: CDR1 MNHNS, CDR2 SASEGT. CDR3 in DNA: TGTGCCAGCACCCCAATGGGACAGACTAATCAGCCCCAGCATTTT. The encoded protein is CASTPMGQTNQPQHF.

The chain employs TRBV6-5 and TRBJ2-1; the D is unclear. The germline V gene has CDR1 MNHEY and CDR2 SVGAGI. The CDR3 runs to 15 residues. V was shortened by 6 bases and J by 2 bases, with 14 bases between the two germline ends. The CDR3 DNA is TGTGCCAGCAGGTCCGACTCCAGCCCCTACAATGAGCAGTTCTTC. Translating it yields CASRSDSSPYNEQFF.

In nucleotides, the CDR3 is TGTGCCAGCAGCTTGGGACAGCATAATCAGCCCCAGCATTTT. It is translated as CASSLGQHNQPQHF. V gene TRBV5-6 combines with J gene TRBJ1-5; D perhaps matches TRBD1 (5 bases). The CDR3 totals 14 residues. Germline values: CDR1 SGHDT, CDR2 YYEEEE. Trimming took off 0 bases at V and 4 bases at J, with 8 bases between the two ends.

Comment on this clone: In this CDR3 the conserved last residue, phenylalanine or tryptophan, is missing, so a read error is likely. The DNA is left out, because the CDR3 cannot be placed on it with certainty; the CDR3 is given as TCRdb lists it. This rearrangement joins TRBV11-2 to TRBJ1-4; TRBD1 is the table's D call, not checked against the DNA. The CDR3 is 12 amino acids in total, end residues counted. Per the germline V gene, CDR1 is SGHAT and CDR2 is FQNNGV. The CDR3 is CASSLDGAHPFC.

The rearrangement uses TRBV10-3 and TRBJ2-7; 12 nucleotides line up with TRBD2. The CDR3 length is 16 residues. J was trimmed by 5 bases and V by 3 bases; bases with no gene match: 8. Germline CDR1 ENHRY, CDR2 SYGVKD. Written as DNA, the CDR3 is TGTGCCATCAGTGATTTGACTAGCGGGAGTTTCCACGAGCAGTACTTC. This codes for CAISDLTSGSFHEQYF.

The V call is TRBV7-8, the J call TRBJ2-3, with D possibly being TRBD2 (6 bases). Trimming pared 2 bases from V and 3 bases from J, leaving 12 bases between. Germline V gene data show CDR1 as SGHVS and CDR2 as FQNEAQ. The CDR3 totals 15 residues. The CDR3 coding sequence is TGTGCCAGCAGCTTAACGGGAGTTAGGACAGATACGCAGTATTTT. This sequence encodes CASSLTGVRTDTQYF.

The chain combines TRBV28 with TRBJ1-1, with 7 bases matching TRBD1. Germline V gene data show CDR1 as MDHEN and CDR2 as SYDVKM. The CDR3 runs to 13 residues. V was pared by 4 bases and J by 11 bases, with 10 bases of the junction left unmatched. As DNA, the CDR3 is TGTGCCAGCAGTTCCCGGAACAGGGGAAGGGCTTTCTTT. It encodes CASSSRNRGRAFF.

The CDR3 nucleotides read TGTGCCAGCAGCCGGGACAGGGCCCCCTCCTACGAGCAGTACTTC. Residues: CASSRDRAPSYEQYF. The chain has TRBV14 and TRBJ2-7; 9 positions match TRBD1. From germline, CDR1 is SGHDN and CDR2 FVKESK. The ends lost 4 bases at V and 0 bases at J; junction bases unmatched: 4. This CDR3 spans 15 amino acids.

V is TRBV9 and J is TRBJ1-2, with D perhaps matching TRBD1 (6 bases). CDR3 length: 15 amino acids. Germline CDR1 SGDLS, CDR2 YYNGEE. Trimming left V 3 bases short and J 2 bases short, with 14 bases between. The CDR3 coding sequence is TGTGCCAGCAGCGCTCAGACAGGAAACAACTATGGCTACACCTTC. This translates into CASSAQTGNNYGYTF.

Only one count was recorded for this clone. J is TRBJ1-4 and V is TRBV5-1, with D possibly matching TRBD1 (6 bases). The CDR3 extends over 16 amino acids. CDR1 and CDR2 (germline): SGHRS, YFSETQ. V was clipped by 0 bases and J by 7 bases, with 16 bases between them. The CDR3 DNA follows: TGCGCCAGCAGCTTGGGCCAGACAGGTCAGCCTGAAAAACTGTTTTTT. This sequence encodes CASSLGQTGQPEKLFF.

This clone was observed once. This rearrangement joins TRBV10-3 to TRBJ1-3; a weak D match, TRBD1 (5 bases). The CDR3 extends over 12 amino acids. V lost 4 bases and J 4 bases, leaving 5 bases between the germline ends. The germline V gene encodes CDR1 ENHRY and CDR2 SYGVKD. The CDR3 nucleotides are TGTGCCATCAGTGGACAGGGAAACACCATATATTTT. Encoded protein: CAISGQGNTIYF.

V usage is TRBV4-1 and J usage is TRBJ1-3, with D possibly being TRBD1 (5 bases). Germline loops: CDR1 MGHRA, CDR2 YSYEKL. The V end lost 4 bases, the J end lost 1 base, and 8 bases lay between the germline ends. CDR3 length: 14 residues. The CDR3 sequence: CASSPQGSGNTIYF. In DNA form, the CDR3 reads TGCGCCAGCAGCCCGCAGGGATCTGGAAACACCATATATTTT.

The rearrangement links TRBV27 to TRBJ1-5; unclear D gene. This CDR3 is built from 13 residues. Trimming removed 2 bases at V and 4 bases at J, with 6 bases between. Germline CDR1 and CDR2: MNHEY and SMNVEV (reference sequence). CDR3 nucleotide sequence: TGTGCCAGCAGTTTAACCAGGAATCAGCCCCAGCATTTT. Protein sequence: CASSLTRNQPQHF.

This clone was seen more than once but under ten times. The chain employs TRBV5-5 and TRBJ2-7; 7 bases are shared with TRBD2. With 2 bases clipped from V and 9 bases from J, the junction kept 5 bases outside the gene matches. The CDR3 has 12 residues. Germline CDR1 SGHKS, CDR2 YYEKEE (reference sequence). The CDR3 protein is CASSFDQRGQYF. The CDR3 coding sequence is TGTGCCAGCAGCTTTGACCAGCGGGGGCAGTACTTC.

CDR3 in DNA: TGTGCCAGCAGCGGGTCCACTAGCGGGGGGAGCACAGATACGCAGTATTTT. Translating it yields CASSGSTSGGSTDTQYF. The chain joins TRBV7-2 to TRBJ2-3, with 12 bases matching TRBD2. Germline V gene sequence: CDR1 SGHTA, CDR2 FQGNSA. Trimming removed 5 bases from V and 0 bases from J; junction bases left unmatched: 6. The CDR3 has 17 amino acids.

The J gene is TRBJ1-1, the V gene TRBV19; D is unresolved. The length of the CDR3 is 17 residues. V was trimmed by 3 bases and J by 0 bases, leaving 17 bases between them. Germline assignment: CDR1 LNHDA and CDR2 SQIVND (reference sequence). The CDR3 here is CASSIGDWESMNTEAFF. The CDR3 nucleotides are TGTGCCAGTAGTATCGGAGACTGGGAGAGCATGAACACTGAAGCTTTCTTT.

The chain links TRBV4-1 to TRBJ2-1, with D maybe TRBD1 (6 bases). There are 16 residues in the CDR3. The V and J ends lost 3 bases and 0 bases respectively, with 12 bases between them. Germline CDR1 and CDR2: MGHRA and YSYEKL. The chain's CDR3 is CASSQRQAFSYNEQFF. The CDR3 region has the DNA TGCGCCAGCAGCCAGAGACAGGCTTTCTCCTACAATGAGCAGTTCTTC.

This sequence joins TRBV27 and TRBJ2-7; no definite D call. This CDR3 is 11 amino acids long. The germline V gene encodes CDR1 MNHEY and CDR2 SMNVEV (reference sequence). V lost 5 bases, J lost 1 base, and 3 bases lay in between. CDR3 nucleotide sequence: TGTGCCAGCAGTCCTTCCTACGAGCAGTACTTC. As protein: CASSPSYEQYF.

This sequence joins TRBV6-1 and TRBJ1-2, with D tentatively TRBD1 (6 bases). V dropped 3 bases and J dropped 0 bases, with 17 bases sitting between them. Germline V gene data show CDR1 as MNHNS and CDR2 as SASEGT. This CDR3 region has 17 residues. The CDR3 sequence: CASSDPSRGPTNYGYTF. The CDR3, as DNA: TGTGCCAGCAGTGATCCATCCAGGGGCCCTACTAACTATGGCTACACCTTC.

The chain joins TRBV6-1 to TRBJ2-7; 9 bases are a match to TRBD1. Germline loops: CDR1 MNHNS, CDR2 SASEGT. The length of the CDR3 is 16 residues. J was trimmed by 0 bases and V by 3 bases; bases with no gene match: 6. The CDR3 spells CASSDIPGQGSYEQYF. The CDR3 DNA sequence: TGTGCCAGCAGTGATATTCCGGGACAGGGCTCCTACGAGCAGTACTTC.

The rearrangement joins TRBV9 to TRBJ2-2; 8 bases line up with TRBD2. The CDR3 has 15 residues. Per germline, CDR1 SGDLS and CDR2 YYNGEE. The J segment lost 9 bases and the V segment lost 0 bases, leaving 7 bases of the junction unmatched. DNA for the CDR3: TGTGCCAGCAGCGTAGACCGGGAGGGCGGAAGGGAGCTGTTTTTT. Its protein is CASSVDREGGRELFF.